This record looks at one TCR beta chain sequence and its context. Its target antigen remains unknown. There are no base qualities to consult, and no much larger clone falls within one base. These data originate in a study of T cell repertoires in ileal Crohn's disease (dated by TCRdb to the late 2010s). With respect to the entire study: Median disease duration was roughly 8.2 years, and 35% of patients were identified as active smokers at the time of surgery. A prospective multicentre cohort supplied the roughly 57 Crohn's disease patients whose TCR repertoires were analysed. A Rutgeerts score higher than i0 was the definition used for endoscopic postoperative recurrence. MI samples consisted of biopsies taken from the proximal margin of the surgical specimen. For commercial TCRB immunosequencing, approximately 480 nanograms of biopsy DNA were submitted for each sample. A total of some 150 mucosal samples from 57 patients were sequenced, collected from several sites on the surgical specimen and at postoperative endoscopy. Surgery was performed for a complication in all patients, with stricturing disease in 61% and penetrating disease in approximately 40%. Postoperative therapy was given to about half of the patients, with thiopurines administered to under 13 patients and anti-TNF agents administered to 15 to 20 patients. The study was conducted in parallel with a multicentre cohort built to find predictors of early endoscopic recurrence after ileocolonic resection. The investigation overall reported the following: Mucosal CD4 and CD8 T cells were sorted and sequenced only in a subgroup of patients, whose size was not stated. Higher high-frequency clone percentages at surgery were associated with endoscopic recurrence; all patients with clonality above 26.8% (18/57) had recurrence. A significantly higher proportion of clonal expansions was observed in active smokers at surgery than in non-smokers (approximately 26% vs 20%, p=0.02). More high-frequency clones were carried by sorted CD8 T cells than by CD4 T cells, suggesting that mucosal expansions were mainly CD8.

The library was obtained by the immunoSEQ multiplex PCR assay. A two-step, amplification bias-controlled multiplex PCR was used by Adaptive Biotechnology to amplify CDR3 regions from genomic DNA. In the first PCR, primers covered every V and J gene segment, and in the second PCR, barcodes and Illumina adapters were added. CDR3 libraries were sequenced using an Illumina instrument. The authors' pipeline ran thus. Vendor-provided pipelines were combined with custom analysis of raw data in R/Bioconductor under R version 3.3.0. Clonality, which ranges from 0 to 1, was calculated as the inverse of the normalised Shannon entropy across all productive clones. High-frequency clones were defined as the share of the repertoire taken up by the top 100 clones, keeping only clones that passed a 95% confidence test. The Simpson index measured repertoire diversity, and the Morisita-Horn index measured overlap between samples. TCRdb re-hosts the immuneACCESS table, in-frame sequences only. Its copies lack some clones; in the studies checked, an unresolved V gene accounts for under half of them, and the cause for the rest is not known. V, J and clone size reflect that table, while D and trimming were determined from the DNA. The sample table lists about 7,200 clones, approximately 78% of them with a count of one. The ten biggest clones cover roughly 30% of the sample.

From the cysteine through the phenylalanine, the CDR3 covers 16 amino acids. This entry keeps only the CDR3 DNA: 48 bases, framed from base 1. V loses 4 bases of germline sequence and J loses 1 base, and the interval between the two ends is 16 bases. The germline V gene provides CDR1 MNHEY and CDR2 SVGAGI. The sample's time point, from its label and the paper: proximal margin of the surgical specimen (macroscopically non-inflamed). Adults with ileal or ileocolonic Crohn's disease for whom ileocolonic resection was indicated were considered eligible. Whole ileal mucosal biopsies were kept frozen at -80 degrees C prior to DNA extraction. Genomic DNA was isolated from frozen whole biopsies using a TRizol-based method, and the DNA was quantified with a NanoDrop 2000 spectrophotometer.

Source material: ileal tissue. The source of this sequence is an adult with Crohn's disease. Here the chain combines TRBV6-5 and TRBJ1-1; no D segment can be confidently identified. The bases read TGTGCCAGCAGTTCCCACTCTAATATAGGGAACACTGAAGCTTTCTTT. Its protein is CASSSHSNIGNTEAFF.